What follows are 22 T cell receptor beta chains derived from one specimen sequenced in a study of T cells after yellow fever vaccination. TCRdb itself ran the 5' RACE reads through MiXCR, one entry per CDR3 protein. The sample yields about 340,000 distinct CDR3 sequences, around 12% seen once. This specimen was CD4+ T cells sorted from PBMCs, taken 15 days after the yellow fever booster vaccination. Source of these receptors: a young man who received the YFV17D yellow fever vaccine.

This clonotype was picked up a small number of times. The V gene is TRBV12-3 or TRBV12-4, the J gene TRBJ2-5; D possibly corresponds to TRBD2 (6 bases). Trimming left V 4 bases short and J 5 bases short, with 11 bases between. The CDR3 totals 13 residues. The CDR3 DNA reads TGTGCCAGCAGTTGGGGGAGGATGGAGACCCAGTACTTC. Protein product: CASSWGRMETQYF.

The gene calls are TRBV6-5 and TRBJ1-5; D is perhaps TRBD1 (5 bases). CDR3 length equals 18 residues. Germline values: CDR1 MNHEY, CDR2 SVGAGI. The V and J ends lost 0 bases and 4 bases respectively, with 19 bases between them. CDR3 loop: CASSYSAGAMGGNQPQHF. The CDR3, as DNA: TGTGCCAGCAGTTACTCCGCTGGGGCGATGGGCGGGAATCAGCCCCAGCATTTT.

This clonotype was detected only a few times. V usage is TRBV4-1 and J usage is TRBJ2-7, with D perhaps TRBD2 (6 bases). CDR1 MGHRA and CDR2 YSYEKL come from the germline V gene. This CDR3 region has 15 residues. The V and J ends lost 3 bases and 6 bases respectively, with 18 bases between them. CDR3 coding DNA: TGCGCCAGCAGCCACCTCCGGGAGAAAGCTCCCGAGCAGTACGTC. Protein: CASSHLREKAPEQYV.

The chain's CDR3 is CASSLDPTGGTWTEAFF. The CDR3 bases are TGTGCCAGCAGCTTAGACCCGACGGGAGGGACGTGGACTGAAGCTTTCTTT. J is TRBJ1-1 and V is TRBV13, with D perhaps TRBD1 (5 bases). Trimming removed 1 base from V and 5 bases from J, with 20 bases in between. This CDR3 comprises 17 residues. Germline V lookup: CDR1 PRHDT, CDR2 FYEKMQ (reference sequence). Full variable domain (outside the CDR3, taken from reference TRBV13 and TRBJ1-1): AAGVIQSPRHLIKEKRETATLKCYPIPRHDTVYWYQQGPGQDPQFLISFYEKMQSDKGSIPDRFSAQQFSDYHSELNMSSLELGDSALYFCASSLDPTGGTWTEAFFGQGTRLTVV.

The J gene is TRBJ1-1, the V gene TRBV5-1; D might be TRBD1 (5 bases). Trimming pared 4 bases from V and 6 bases from J, leaving 13 bases between. The V gene's germline CDR1 is SGHRS and CDR2 YFSETQ. The CDR3 loop spans 13 amino acids. The CDR3 nucleotides read TGCGCCAGCAGCCTCACGGGGGACGCTGAAGCTTTCTTT. It is translated as CASSLTGDAEAFF.

The rearrangement uses TRBV5-1 and TRBJ1-2, with D tentatively TRBD1 (5 bases). V lost 8 bases and J lost 9, with 17 bases in between. Germline assignment: CDR1 SGHRS and CDR2 YFSETQ. There are 12 residues in the CDR3. The CDR3 spells CASSTDLQSYTF. The CDR3 DNA reads as TGCGCCAGTTCGACAGATCTGCAGAGCTACACCTTC.

This clonotype has a handful of counts. This chain links TRBV7-2 with TRBJ2-2; possible D gene TRBD1, 6 bases. Between the trimmed V and J ends, which lost 3 bases and 7 bases, there was a span of 15 bases. The CDR3 consists of 15 residues. Germline loops: CDR1 SGHTA, CDR2 FQGNSA. CDR3 nucleotide sequence: TGTGCCAGCAGCTTCAGGGGTCTATTGGGCGGGGAGCTGTTTTTT. It codes for CASSFRGLLGGELFF.

J is TRBJ2-5 and V is TRBV6-5; TRBD2 might be the D (6 bases). The CDR3 extends over 16 amino acids. V was pared by 0 bases and J by 4 bases, with 15 bases between. CDR1 is MNHEY, CDR2 SVGAGI, per germline. CDR3: CASSYSAGGVRETQYF. The CDR3 coding sequence is TGTGCCAGCAGTTACTCTGCTGGCGGGGTTCGAGAGACCCAGTACTTC.

This rearrangement joins TRBV27 to TRBJ1-2; D call uncertain. Trimming removed 6 bases at V and 5 bases at J, with 16 bases between. Germline CDR1 and CDR2: MNHEY and SMNVEV (reference sequence). This CDR3 region has 14 residues. CDR3 region: CASRSRSVRYGYTF. DNA for the CDR3: TGTGCCAGCAGATCACGTTCTGTTAGGTATGGCTACACCTTC.

This sequence joins TRBV5-1 and TRBJ2-3; 9 nucleotides line up with TRBD1. The CDR3 runs to 16 residues. Germline lookup yields CDR1 SGHRS and CDR2 YFSETQ. Trimming took 4 bases from V and 2 from J; bases not matched to a gene: 8. In nucleotides, the CDR3 is TGCGCCAGCAGCCGTCCCGGGACAGGGTACACAGATACGCAGTATTTT. This translates into CASSRPGTGYTDTQYF.

In this sample, this clonotype turned up many times. The chain combines TRBV5-1 with TRBJ1-1, with D perhaps matching TRBD1 (5 bases). Trimming pared 0 bases from V and 1 base from J, leaving 13 bases between. Germline V gives CDR1 SGHRS, CDR2 YFSETQ. The CDR3 is 16 amino acids. The CDR3 here is CASSLVSGRSNTEAFF. CDR3 DNA: TGCGCCAGCAGCTTGGTGTCAGGGCGTTCGAACACTGAAGCTTTCTTT. The whole variable domain, remainder taken from reference TRBV5-1 and TRBJ1-1, is KAGVTQTPRYLIKTRGQQVTLSCSPISGHRSVSWYQQTPGQGLQFLFEYFSETQRNKGNFPGRFSGRQFSNSRSEMNVSTLELGDSALYLCASSLVSGRSNTEAFFGQGTRLTVV.

In its sample, this clonotype was seen once. CDR3 nucleotide sequence: TGTGCCAGCAGCTTAGAACATCAGCCCCAGCATTTT. Residues: CASSLEHQPQHF. V usage is TRBV7-2 and J usage is TRBJ1-5; the D is unclear. Germline V gene lookup returns CDR1 SGHTA and CDR2 FQGNSA. This CDR3 comprises 12 residues. Trimming took off 1 base at V and 5 bases at J, with 3 bases between the two ends.

This clonotype showed up just a few times. The V call is TRBV4-3, the J call TRBJ2-1; 10 nucleotides align to TRBD2. V was clipped by 0 bases and J by 7 bases; unmatched bases: 9. The CDR3 is 17 residues long. The germline CDR1 and CDR2 sequences are LGHNA and YSLEER. As DNA, the CDR3 is TGCGCCAGCAGCCAAGACGGTACTAGCGGGACGAGGAATGAGCAGTTCTTC. Protein sequence: CASSQDGTSGTRNEQFF.

This clonotype was detected a few times. For the CDR3, the DNA is TGCAGTGCTAGGAGAACTAGCGGGGGGGCTGGTGAGCAGTTCTTC. Amino acids: CSARRTSGGAGEQFF. The chain links TRBV20-1 to TRBJ2-1, with TRBD2 identical over 13 bases. V was clipped by 3 bases and J by 9 bases; unmatched bases: 8. Germline CDR1 is DFQATT and CDR2 is SNEGSKA (reference sequence). CDR3 size: 15 residues.

This clonotype was found a few times. The CDR3 here is CASSPRGISQFF. In nucleotides, the CDR3 is TGTGCCAGCAGCCCTCGGGGGATCTCTCAGTTCTTC. The chain links TRBV7-6 to TRBJ2-1, with D possibly matching TRBD2 (6 bases). Per the germline V gene, CDR1 is SGHVS and CDR2 is FNYEAQ. Trimming pared 5 bases from V and 13 bases from J, leaving 15 bases between. The CDR3 has 12 residues.

This clonotype was picked up a small number of times. The J gene is TRBJ1-2, the V gene TRBV7-3, with TRBD1 as a possible D gene (6 bases). From germline, CDR1 is SGHTA and CDR2 FQGTGA. The CDR3 spans 13 residues. V was shortened by 5 bases and J by 8 bases, with 15 bases between the two germline ends. The CDR3 coding sequence is TGTGCCAGCAGCCCGGGGGGGGGCAGCGGCTACACCTTC. This encodes CASSPGGGSGYTF.

The V gene is TRBV6-2 or TRBV6-3, the J gene TRBJ2-1, with 8 bases matching TRBD1. The CDR3 sequence is 16 residues long. Germline V CDR1 and CDR2: MNHEY, SVGEGT. The V and J ends lost 5 bases and 0 bases, in that order; junction bases with no gene match: 6. As DNA, the CDR3 is TGTGCCAGCAGTGATCCTACAGGGGGCTCCTACAATGAGCAGTTCTTC. Encoded protein: CASSDPTGGSYNEQFF.

This clonotype has just a few counts. CDR3 in DNA: TGTGCCAGCAGCGTAGACAGAGCAGATACGCAGTATTTT. This codes for CASSVDRADTQYF. The chain employs TRBV9 and TRBJ2-3, with D unresolved. CDR1 and CDR2 (germline): SGDLS, YYNGEE. Deletions cut 0 bases from V and 4 bases from J, with 6 bases between. CDR3 length: 13 residues.

This clonotype was detected a few times. The chain links TRBV4-3 to TRBJ2-7; the match to TRBD1 covers 9 bases. CDR1 is LGHNA, CDR2 YSLEER, per germline. This CDR3 has 16 residues. After removal of 0 bases from V and 0 bases from J, the junction contained 3 bases not matched to a gene. The DNA of the CDR3 is TGCGCCAGCAGCCAAGAACCGGGACAGGGCTCCTACGAGCAGTACTTC. This translates into CASSQEPGQGSYEQYF.

This chain connects TRBV29-1 to TRBJ1-5, with a tentative D call TRBD1 (6 bases). Trimming took off 7 bases at V and 5 bases at J, with 15 bases between the two ends. The germline V gene encodes CDR1 SQVTM and CDR2 ANQGSEA. CDR3 length: 13 residues. The CDR3 reads CSAARGWDQPQHF. CDR3 sequence (DNA): TGCAGCGCTGCCAGGGGTTGGGATCAGCCCCAGCATTTT.

This clonotype was seen ten or more times. This chain links TRBV5-1 with TRBJ2-1; weak D call: TRBD2 (6 bases). V lost 1 base and J lost 3, with 11 bases in between. The CDR3 has 15 residues. The germline CDR1 and CDR2 sequences are SGHRS and YFSETQ. This CDR3 is CASSLSGLYYNEQFF. The CDR3, as DNA: TGCGCCAGCAGCTTGTCGGGACTCTACTACAATGAGCAGTTCTTC.

This clonotype was seen only a few times. The chain is built from TRBV6-1 and TRBJ1-2, with 9 positions matching TRBD1. Germline V gene lookup returns CDR1 MNHNS and CDR2 SASEGT. This CDR3 has 14 amino acids. The J segment lost 1 base and the V segment lost 6 bases, leaving 3 bases of the junction unmatched. In DNA, the CDR3 is TGTGCCAGCAGGCGACAGGGGGGTAACTATGGCTACACCTTC. This translates into CASRRQGGNYGYTF.